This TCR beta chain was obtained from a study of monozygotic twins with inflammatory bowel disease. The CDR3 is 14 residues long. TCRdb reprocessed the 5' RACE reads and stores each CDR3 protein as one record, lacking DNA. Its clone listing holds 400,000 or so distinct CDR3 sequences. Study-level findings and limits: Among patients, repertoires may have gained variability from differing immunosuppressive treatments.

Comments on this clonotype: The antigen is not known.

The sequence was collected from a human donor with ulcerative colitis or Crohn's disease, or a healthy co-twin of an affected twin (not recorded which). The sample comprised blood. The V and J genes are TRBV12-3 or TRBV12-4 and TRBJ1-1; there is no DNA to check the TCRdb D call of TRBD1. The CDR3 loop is CASTSGRTNTEAFF.